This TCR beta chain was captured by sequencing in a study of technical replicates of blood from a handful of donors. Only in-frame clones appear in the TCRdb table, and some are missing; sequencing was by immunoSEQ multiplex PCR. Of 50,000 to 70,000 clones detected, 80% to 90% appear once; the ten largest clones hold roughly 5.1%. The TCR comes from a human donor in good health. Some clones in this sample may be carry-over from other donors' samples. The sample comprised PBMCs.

The CDR3 nucleotides read TGCAGCGTTGGATCGTCGGGCGAGCAGTACTTC. Its protein product is CSVGSSGEQYF. V usage is TRBV29-1 and J usage is TRBJ2-7; D gene uncertain. Germline CDR1 SQVTM, CDR2 ANQGSEA. This CDR3 is built from 11 residues. The V end was cut by 4 bases, the J end by 6 bases, with 10 bases between.